Listed here are 8 T cell receptor beta chains from one sample, sequenced in a study of glioma-infiltrating T cells. TCR alpha and beta CDR3 regions were amplified from RNA using iRepertoire nested multiplex PCR. Each CDR3 protein gets one entry after TCRdb re-called the multiplex PCR reads with MiXCR. Of under 200,000 distinct CDR3 sequences in the sample, more than 35% were seen once. Sequencing was done on a sample of glioma tissue, nonneoplastic brain tissue, or PBMCs (not recorded which). Receptors originate from a human donor with low-grade glioma or glioblastoma, undergoing nonglioma brain surgery, or in good health (not recorded which).

The gene calls are TRBV4-1 and TRBJ2-1, with D possibly being TRBD2 (5 bases). Per the germline V gene, CDR1 is MGHRA and CDR2 is YSYEKL. Trimming removed 1 base at V and 7 bases at J, with 11 bases between. The CDR3 loop spans 14 amino acids. CDR3 sequence (DNA): TGCGCCAGCAGCCAAGGGTTAGCGTGGAATGAGCAGTTCTTC. Its protein product is CASSQGLAWNEQFF.

In its sample, this clonotype was seen many times. The CDR3 DNA reads TGTGCCAGCAGTTACTCGACAGGGGGCATAGAGACCCAGTACTTC. Translation: CASSYSTGGIETQYF. V usage is TRBV6-6 and J usage is TRBJ2-5; 10 nucleotides match TRBD1. The CDR3 length is 15 residues. J was trimmed by 4 bases and V by 0 bases; bases with no gene match: 2. Germline V lookup: CDR1 MNHNY, CDR2 SVGAGI (reference sequence).

A word on this clonotype: This may be a read error: a much more frequent sequence differs by one nucleotide. J is TRBJ2-1 and V is TRBV24-1; a possible D gene is TRBD1 (6 bases). This CDR3 spans 14 amino acids. Germline CDR1 is KGHDR and CDR2 is SFDVKD. Here the CDR3 reads CATSDLGTGHEQLF. CDR3 DNA sequence: TGTGCCACCAGTGATTTGGGAACAGGGCATGAGCAGCTCTTC.

The chain recombines TRBV2 with TRBJ2-5, with 13 bases identical to TRBD2. CDR3 size: 14 residues. The V and J ends lost 10 bases and 4 bases, in that order; junction bases with no gene match: 6. The V gene's germline CDR1 is SNHLY and CDR2 FYNNEI. This CDR3 reads CAIRGLAGVETQYF. CDR3 coding DNA: TGTGCCATCAGAGGACTAGCGGGGGTAGAGACCCAGTACTTC. The full variable domain, its missing parts supplied by reference TRBV2 and TRBJ2-5, is EPEVTQTPSHQVTQMGQEVILRCVPISNHLYFYWYRQILGQKVEFLVSFYNNEISEKSEIFDDQFSVERPDGSNFTLKIRSTKLEDSAMYFCAIRGLAGVETQYFGPGTRLLVL.

The chain employs TRBV4-1 and TRBJ2-2, with 9 bases identical to TRBD1. The V segment lost 3 bases and the J segment 1 base; nucleotides outside the gene matches: 9. The germline V gene has CDR1 MGHRA and CDR2 YSYEKL. CDR3 length: 18 amino acids. The CDR3 DNA is TGCGCCAGCAGCCAGGACGCCGGGACAGGGAAGAACACCGGGGAGCTGTTTTTT. Amino acids: CASSQDAGTGKNTGELFF.

V gene TRBV12-3 or TRBV12-4 combines with J gene TRBJ1-6; tentatively, D is TRBD1 (5 bases). The CDR3 runs to 14 residues. The V and J ends lost 4 bases and 9 bases respectively, with 13 bases between them. CDR3 sequence: CASSSRQWGSPLHF. The CDR3 DNA reads TGTGCCAGCAGTTCGCGACAGTGGGGTTCACCCCTCCACTTT.

As regards this clonotype: This may be a read error, as it is one base from a much larger clone. This chain connects TRBV20-1 to TRBJ2-7, with TRBD2 as a possible D gene (5 bases). This CDR3 contains 16 residues. Trimming cost V 3 bases and J 0 bases, with 18 bases left between them. Looked up from germline, CDR1 is DFQATT and CDR2 is SNEGSKA (reference sequence). The CDR3 protein is CSASDSASLSSYEQYF. CDR3 sequence (DNA): TGCAGTGCTAGCGATAGCGCAAGTTTAAGCTCCTACGAGCAGTACTTC.

Concerning this clonotype itself: It may be a read error: a sequence one base away is much more abundant. The V call is TRBV6-7, the J call TRBJ2-5; a weak D match, TRBD2 (5 bases). TRBV6-7 is an ORF for which the function is uncertain. The CDR3 consists of 15 residues. CDR3 in DNA: TGTGCCAGCAGAACCACCGGACTGGAGGAAGAGACCAAGTACTTC. This translates into CASRTTGLEEETKYF.